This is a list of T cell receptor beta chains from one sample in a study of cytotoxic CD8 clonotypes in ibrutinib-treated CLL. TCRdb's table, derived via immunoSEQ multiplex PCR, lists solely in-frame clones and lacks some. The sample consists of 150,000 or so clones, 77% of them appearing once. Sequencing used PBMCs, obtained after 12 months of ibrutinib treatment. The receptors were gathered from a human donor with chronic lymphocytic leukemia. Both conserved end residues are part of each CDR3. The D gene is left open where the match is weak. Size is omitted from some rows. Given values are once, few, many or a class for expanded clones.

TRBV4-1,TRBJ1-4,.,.,TGCGCCAGCAGCCAGGGCCAGGGCGTGTTTTTT,CASSQGQGVFF
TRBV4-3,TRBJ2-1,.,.,TGCGCCAGCAGCCCCGTGGGGCCCTCCTACAATGAGCAGTTCTTC,CASSPVGPSYNEQFF
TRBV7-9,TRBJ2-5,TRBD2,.,TGTGCCAGCAGCTTGGGACTAGCGGACTTCCAAGAGACCCAGTACTTC,CASSLGLADFQETQYF
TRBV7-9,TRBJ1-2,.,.,TGTGCCAGCAGCTTAGACAGTCGGGCTGGCTACACCTTC,CASSLDSRAGYTF
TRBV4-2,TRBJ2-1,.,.,TGTGCCAGCAGCCTGTCACGGGGCCAGGATGAGCAGTTCTTC,CASSLSRGQDEQFF
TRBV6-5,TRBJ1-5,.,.,TGTGCCAGCGAGAATAGGGGGATTCAGCCCCAGCATTTT,CASENRGIQPQHF
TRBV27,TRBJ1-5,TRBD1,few,TGTGCCAGTGGATCAGGGGGCGGTTATCAGCCCCAGCATTTT,CASGSGGGYQPQHF
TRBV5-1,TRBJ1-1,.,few,TGCGCCAGCAGCTTGGGGGGAATGAACACTGAAGCTTTCTTT,CASSLGGMNTEAFF
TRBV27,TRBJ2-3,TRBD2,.,TGTGCCAGCAGTTTAGTAGGCGGGGGGGCCTCGGGCACAGATACGCAGTATTTT,CASSLVGGGASGTDTQYF
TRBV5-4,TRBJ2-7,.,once,TGTGCCAGCAGCCCCAAGGGCCCCTACGAGCAGTACTTC,CASSPKGPYEQYF
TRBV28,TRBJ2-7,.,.,TGTGCCAGCAGTTATGAGGGCCTCTACGAGCAGTACTTC,CASSYEGLYEQYF
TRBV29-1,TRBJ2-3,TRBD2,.,TGCAGCGTTGGACTAGCGGTGGAATCTAGCACAGATACGCAGTATTTT,CSVGLAVESSTDTQYF
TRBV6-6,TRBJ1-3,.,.,TGTGCCAGCAGTTGGGGGGTCTCTGGAAACACCATATATTTT,CASSWGVSGNTIYF
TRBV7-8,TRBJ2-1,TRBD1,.,TGTGCCAGCAGCTTAGTCCCGGTGGACAGGGGGAATGAGCAGTTCTTC,CASSLVPVDRGNEQFF
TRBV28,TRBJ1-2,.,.,TGTGCCAGCAGTTTATATGGCTACACCTTC,CASSLYGYTF
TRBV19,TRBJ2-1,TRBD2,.,TGTGCCAGTAGTGTCGGACTAGCGGTCTACAATGAGCAGTTCTTC,CASSVGLAVYNEQFF
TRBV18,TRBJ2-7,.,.,TGTGCCAGCTCACCAAACAGGGTCTACGAGCAGTACTTC,CASSPNRVYEQYF
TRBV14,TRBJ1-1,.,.,TGTGCCAGCAGCCGAAGGAGAGACAGAGGGTTCCTACAGAACACTGAAGCTTTCTTT,CASSRRRDRGFLQNTEAFF
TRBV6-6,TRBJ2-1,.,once,TGTGCCAGCAGGGCCGGGGGTGGTGAGCAGTTCTTC,CASRAGGGEQFF
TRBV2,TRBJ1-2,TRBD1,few,TGTGCCAGCAGCGAGGACAGGTGGAACTATGGCTACACCTTC,CASSEDRWNYGYTF
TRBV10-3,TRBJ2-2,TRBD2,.,TGTGCCATCAGTGAGCCTGCCGGGACTAGGAACACCGGGGAGCTGTTTTTT,CAISEPAGTRNTGELFF
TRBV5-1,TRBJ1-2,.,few,TGCGCCAGCAGCGTGGACAGCTATGGCTACACCTTC,CASSVDSYGYTF
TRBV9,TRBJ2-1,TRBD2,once,TGTGCCAGCAGCGTCGACTTATTTGGGGCGGGAGGCCCCTACAATGAGCAGTTCTTC,CASSVDLFGAGGPYNEQFF
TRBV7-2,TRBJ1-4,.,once,TGTGCCAGCAGCTACACAGAGGCAACTAATGAAAAACTGTTTTTT,CASSYTEATNEKLFF
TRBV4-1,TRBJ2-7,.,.,TGCGCCAGCAGCCAAGTTCCCAGCGCTGGTACCTACGAGCAGTACTTC,CASSQVPSAGTYEQYF
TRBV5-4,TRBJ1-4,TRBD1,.,TGTGCCAGCAGCTTATACAGGGGAGAGGGTGAAAAACTGTTTTTT,CASSLYRGEGEKLFF
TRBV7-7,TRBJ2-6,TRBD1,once,TGTGCCAGCAGCTCGGGACAGGGGGTGTCTGGGGCCAACGTCCTGACTTTC,CASSSGQGVSGANVLTF
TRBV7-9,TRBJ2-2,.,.,TGTGCGAGCGCCCGGGGGTCCGGGGAGCTGTTTTTT,CASARGSGELFF
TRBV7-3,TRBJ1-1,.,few,TGTGCCAGCAGCTTAACACCGTACACTGAAGCTTTCTTT,CASSLTPYTEAFF
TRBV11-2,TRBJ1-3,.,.,TGTGCCAGCAGCGAGGCGGGGAGCAACTCTGGAAACACCATATATTTT,CASSEAGSNSGNTIYF
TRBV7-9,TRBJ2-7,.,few,TGTGCCAGCAGCTTCCAAGTGAGTGGGGACGAGCAGTACTTC,CASSFQVSGDEQYF
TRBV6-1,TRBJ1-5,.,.,TGTGCTCTCCACGGGGGCCCGGGGCAGCCCCAGCATTTT,CALHGGPGQPQHF
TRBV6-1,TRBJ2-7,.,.,TGTGCCAGCAGTGAATCAGGGAATCTTTACGAGCAGTACTTC,CASSESGNLYEQYF
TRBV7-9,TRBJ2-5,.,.,TGTGCCAGCAGCTTAGCGGGGGGCGTTGAAGAGACCCAGTACTTC,CASSLAGGVEETQYF
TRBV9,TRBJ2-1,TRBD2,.,TGTGCCTCCGGGACTAGCGGTTACAATGAGCAGTTCTTC,CASGTSGYNEQFF
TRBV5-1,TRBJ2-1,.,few,TGCGCCAGCAAACGAACTACGGGCGATGAGCAGTTCTTC,CASKRTTGDEQFF
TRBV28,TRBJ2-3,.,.,TGTGCCAGCAGTTCCGCTGATACGCAGTATTTT,CASSSADTQYF
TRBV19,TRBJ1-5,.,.,TGTGCCCGCCAGGAAGGTGGGGGTTCCGATCAGCCCCAGCATTTT,CARQEGGGSDQPQHF
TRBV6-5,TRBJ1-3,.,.,TGTGCCAGCAGTTACTCGGGTACCTCTGGAAACACCATATATTTT,CASSYSGTSGNTIYF
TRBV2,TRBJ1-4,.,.,TGTGCCAGCAGTGAACAGGGAGGGAATGAAAAACTGTTTTTT,CASSEQGGNEKLFF
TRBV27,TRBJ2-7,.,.,TGTGCCAGCAGTTGGGCGGGGACCTACGAGCAGTACTTC,CASSWAGTYEQYF
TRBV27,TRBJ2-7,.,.,TGTGCCAGCAGTTCAGGGCACGAGCAGTACTTC,CASSSGHEQYF
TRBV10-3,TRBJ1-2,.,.,TGTGCCATCAGACAAGACACCTCCTATGGCTACACCTTC,CAIRQDTSYGYTF
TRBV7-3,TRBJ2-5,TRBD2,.,TGTGCCAGCAGCCCGGGGACTAGCGGGAGGGCTCGGGAGACCCAGTACTTC,CASSPGTSGRARETQYF
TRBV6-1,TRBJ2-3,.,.,TGTGCCAGCAGCCCGATCTACACTAGCACAGATACGCAGTATTTT,CASSPIYTSTDTQYF
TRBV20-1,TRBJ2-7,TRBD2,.,TGCAGTGCTATAGCGGGGGTCGAGCAGTACTTC,CSAIAGVEQYF
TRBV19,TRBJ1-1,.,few,TGTGCCAGTAGCCCTGACATGTTGGGCACTGAAGCTTTCTTT,CASSPDMLGTEAFF
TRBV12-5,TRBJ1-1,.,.,TGTGCTAGTGGATATCAGGAGGGGGGGACTGAAGCTTTCTTT,CASGYQEGGTEAFF
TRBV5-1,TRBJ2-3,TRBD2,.,TGCGCCAGCAGCTTAGAACTAGCGGGGGTGAATACGCAGTATTTT,CASSLELAGVNTQYF
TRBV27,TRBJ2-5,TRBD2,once,TGTGCCAGCAGTCCCGGGGGGGGACTAGCGGGAGTGTTACAAGAGACCCAGTACTTC,CASSPGGGLAGVLQETQYF
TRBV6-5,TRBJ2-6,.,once,TGTGCCAGCAGTTTAACTTCTGGGGCCAACGTCCTGACTTTC,CASSLTSGANVLTF
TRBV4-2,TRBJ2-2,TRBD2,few,TGTGCCAGCAGACCCCCACAACGTCCGGGACTAGCGTTGAACACCGGGGAGCTGTTTTTT,CASRPPQRPGLALNTGELFF